This TCR beta chain derives from a study of T cells after yellow fever vaccination (dated by TCRdb to the late 2010s). The study in broad terms: The SMART-Seq v4 Ultra Low Input RNA kit was used to prepare libraries from fractions with low cell numbers. To follow T-cell clones before and after primary and booster YFV17D yellow fever vaccination, bulk TCR alpha and beta repertoires were sequenced over time. Blood was collected at multiple timepoints before and after primary and secondary immunization, and bulk PBMC replicates and cell subsets were isolated. Two healthy male donors, one aged 18 to 30 and one aged 30 to 40 years, made up the cohort.

The sequencer listed for this sample is Illumina NovaSeq 6000. Synthesis of TCR cDNA relied on 5'RACE template switching, a step that introduced a universal primer site along with unique molecular identifiers. cDNA synthesis was primed from both the TCR alpha and TCR beta constant segments. Library amplification used two PCR steps, and the second PCR step added sample barcodes and sequencing adapters. Sequencing of libraries was done on Illumina HiSeq 2500 (2x100 bp) or NovaSeq (2x150 bp). From the authors' description of their analysis: MIGEC handled demultiplexing of reads and collapsing into UMI consensus sequences, while MiXCR performed V(D)J alignment. Using edgeR on replicate PBMC samples, clonotypes were called vaccine-responding if FDR was below 0.01 and the log2 fold change was above 5 up to day 15. Each bulk clonotype received a CD4 or CD8 identity based on whether the sequenced CD4 or CD8 repertoire contained that clonotype at higher abundance. TCRdb handled the public reads itself, with Q25 trimming in fastp and clone calling in MiXCR, and kept productive beta chains. Merged by CDR3 protein, the rows form single entries marked with the most common genes and DNA. In this record, the V and J calls reflect TCRdb's handling and not the investigators' own analysis. The sample table contains hundreds of thousands of distinct CDR3 sequences; only one count was recorded for under 15% of them. Roughly 3% of the sample is in the top ten clones.

Notes on this clonotype: This receptor's antigen is unknown. Base qualities are missing; no much larger clone stands one base away.

V lost 2 bases and J lost 0 bases, and the count of bases not matched to a germline gene is 4. CDR3 length: 17 amino acids, cysteine to phenylalanine. Just CDR3 DNA is preserved here, 51 bases in frame from base 1. Based on the germline V gene, the CDR1 and CDR2 sequences are LGHNA and YNFKEQ. This sample's treatment or condition label indicates: live attenuated yellow fever vaccine strain. PBMCs were isolated from peripheral blood using a standard Ficoll-Paque protocol. Dynabeads CD4 and CD8 positive selection kits were used to isolate the CD4 and CD8 T-cell fractions. TriZol was used to extract RNA from bulk PBMCs, from CD4 and CD8 fractions, and from dextramer-positive and dextramer-negative fractions. Study-wide findings and limitations: After the booster, most of the clones that had expanded following primary vaccination were detected again (roughly 96% of CD4 and around 88% of CD8), which suggests that memory was broadly maintained. A small fraction of clonotypes appeared in both the CD4 and CD8 compartments, likely as a result of convergent recombination. Compared with the primary T-cell response, the secondary T-cell response was faster but weaker, reaching its peak on day 5 rather than on day 15. Computational filtering was needed because FACS-sorted repertoires could contain abundant contaminating clonotypes from the bulk population. Because the study included only a couple of donors, the extent to which the findings can be generalized is limited.

The V gene is TRBV4-2 and the J gene is TRBJ1-3; a stretch of 10 junction bases matches TRBD1. Here the sequenced sample was CD4+ T cells sorted from PBMCs, taken 15 days after the yellow fever booster vaccination. The sequence derives from a young man who received the YFV17D yellow fever vaccine. The CDR3 protein: CASSQSGQGVSGNTIYF. The base sequence is TGTGCCAGCAGCCAATCCGGACAGGGGGTCTCTGGAAACACCATATATTTT.